The clone carrying this T cell receptor beta chain was seen a handful of times. Antigen specificity is unknown. This specimen comes from a study of cytomegalovirus exposure and HLA in healthy donors. CDR3 length: 15 residues. Germline V gives CDR1 SEHNR, CDR2 FQNEAQ (reference sequence). V was pared by 6 bases and J by 0 bases, with 6 bases of the junction left unmatched. Researchers ran the PCR with 60 Vbeta and 13 Jbeta primers. Here immunoSEQ multiplex PCR was the method, and the copy in TCRdb shows in-frame clones only, minus some. The sample lists approximately 220,000 clones, roughly 80% occurring once. The study sampled nominally healthy donors, though unrecorded immune exposures were likely. Regarding the study as a whole: Cytomegalovirus association was assigned to under 200 TCR beta chains.

This rearrangement joins TRBV7-9 to TRBJ2-3; 7 bases agree with TRBD1. The sample comprised PBMCs. The TCR sequence derives from a man in his forties in good health and CMV-seropositive. CDR3 in amino acids: CASRTYRGSTDTQYF. The CDR3 nucleotides are TGTGCCAGCAGAACATACAGGGGTAGCACAGATACGCAGTATTTT.